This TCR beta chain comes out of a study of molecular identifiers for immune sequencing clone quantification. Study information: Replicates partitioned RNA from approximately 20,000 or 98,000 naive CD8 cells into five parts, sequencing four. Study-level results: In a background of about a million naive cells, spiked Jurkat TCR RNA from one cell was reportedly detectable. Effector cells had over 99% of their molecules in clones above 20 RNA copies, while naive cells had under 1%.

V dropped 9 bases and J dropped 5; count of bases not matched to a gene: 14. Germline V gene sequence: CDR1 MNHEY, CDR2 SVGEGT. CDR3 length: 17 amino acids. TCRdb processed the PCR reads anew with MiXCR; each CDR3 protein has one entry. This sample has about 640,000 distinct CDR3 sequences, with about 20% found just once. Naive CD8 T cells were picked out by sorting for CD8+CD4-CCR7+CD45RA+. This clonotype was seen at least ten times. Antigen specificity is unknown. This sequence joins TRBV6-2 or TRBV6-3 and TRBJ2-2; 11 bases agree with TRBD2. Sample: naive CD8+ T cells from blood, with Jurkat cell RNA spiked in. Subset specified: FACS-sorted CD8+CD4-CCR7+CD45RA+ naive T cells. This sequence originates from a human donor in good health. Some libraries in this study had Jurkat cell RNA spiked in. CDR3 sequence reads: CASQQLAGEGWTGELFF. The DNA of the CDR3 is TGTGCCAGTCAACAACTAGCGGGAGAGGGATGGACCGGGGAGCTGTTTTTT.